This TCR beta chain was captured in a study of CD8 T cells in Susac syndrome. Sequencing of TCR beta drew on CD8+ and CD4+ T cells from blood. Healthy donors served as age- and sex-matched controls. The CD8+ and CD4+ T cells were isolated magnetically using a negative isolation approach, whereas the TEMRA cells were enriched by FACS. Roughly 0.45 to 1 ug RNA was reverse transcribed with random hexamers. Amplification of TCR beta CDR3 across 54 Vbeta and 13 Jbeta was performed with immunoSEQ multiplex PCR. TCRdb passed the immunoSEQ multiplex PCR reads through MiXCR, listing each CDR3 protein once. Here the sample spans about 120,000 distinct CDR3 sequences, roughly 90% being singletons. This CDR3 is 15 amino acids long. Trimming stripped 2 bases from V and 3 bases from J, with 14 bases between. Germline V gene lookup returns CDR1 SNHLY and CDR2 FYNNEI.

This rearrangement joins TRBV2 to TRBJ2-7; D is uncertain. The source is a human donor in good health. Specimen: CD8+ T cells from PBMCs. This CDR3 reads CASSESSGPGYEQYF. Written as DNA, the CDR3 is TGTGCCAGCAGTGAATCCTCTGGTCCAGGCTACGAGCAGTACTTC.